The 10 T cell receptor beta chains in this list originate from one sample, sequenced in a study. TCRdb redid the calling of the RT-PCR reads with MiXCR, one entry per CDR3 protein. Of about 680,000 distinct CDR3 sequences detected, over 12% appear once; the ten largest clones hold roughly 3.9%. The sequencing input was memory CD4+ T cells from blood. These receptors all come from a female donor in good health, serving as a healthy control.

This clonotype was found many times. The chain joins TRBV28 to TRBJ2-2, with D possibly matching TRBD2 (6 bases). Germline CDR1 reads MDHEN; CDR2 reads SYDVKM. CDR3 size: 16 residues. Trimming took 6 bases from V and 5 from J, leaving 19 bases between them. The chain's CDR3 is CASRYTSRRGTGELFF. CDR3 DNA sequence: TGTGCCAGCAGATATACTAGCCGGAGGGGTACCGGGGAGCTGTTTTTT. Full variable domain (remainder filled in from reference TRBV28 and TRBJ2-2): DVKVTQSSRYLVKRTGEKVFLECVQDMDHENMFWYRQDPGLGLRLIYFSYDVKMKEKGDIPEGYSVSREKKERFSLILESASTNQTSMYLCASRYTSRRGTGELFFGEGSRLTVL.

This clonotype appeared many times. The V gene is TRBV12-3 or TRBV12-4, the J gene TRBJ1-5; perhaps TRBD1 as D (5 bases). The CDR3 covers 15 residues. The V end was cut by 0 bases, the J end by 6 bases, with 12 bases between. In DNA, the CDR3 is TGTGCCAGCAGTTTAGCGCATGGGGGTGTTCAGCCCCAGCATTTT. The encoded protein is CASSLAHGGVQPQHF.

This clonotype came up many times. The V gene is TRBV29-1, the J gene TRBJ2-2; possible D gene TRBD1, 6 bases. Germline V gives CDR1 SQVTM, CDR2 ANQGSEA. V gave up 3 bases and J gave up 8 bases, with 13 bases separating them. The CDR3 is 13 residues long. The CDR3 DNA follows: TGCAGCGTTGAGAGGGGGACACGGGGGGAGCTGTTTTTT. This codes for CSVERGTRGELFF.

This clonotype has more than one count but fewer than ten. The genes are TRBV9 and TRBJ2-6; 8 positions match TRBD1. The CDR3 length is 18 residues. Germline CDR1 and CDR2: SGDLS and YYNGEE. J gave up 0 bases and V 4 bases, and 9 bases lay outside the gene matches. The CDR3 loop reads CASSLQGAVLSGANVLTF. Here the CDR3 DNA reads TGTGCCAGCAGCCTGCAGGGGGCTGTCCTCTCTGGGGCCAACGTCCTGACTTTC.

J is TRBJ2-7 and V is TRBV3-1; D gene uncertain. The CDR3 spans 14 residues. V lost 5 bases to trimming and J lost 5 bases, with 16 bases between them. Looked up from germline, CDR1 is LGHDT and CDR2 is YNNKEL (reference sequence). The CDR3 nucleotides read TGTGCCAGCAGCTTCCTAGGTTCTATGGACGAGCAGTACTTC. It codes for CASSFLGSMDEQYF.

This clonotype was seen more than once but under ten times. The chain uses TRBV12-3 or TRBV12-4 and TRBJ1-1; D gene ambiguous. The ends were cut back, 3 bases at V and 4 bases at J, with 12 bases in the middle. CDR3 length: 14 amino acids. The CDR3: CASSLRDGSTEAFF. CDR3 sequence (DNA): TGTGCCAGCAGTTTGAGGGATGGGAGCACTGAAGCTTTCTTT.

The sample holds a few counts of this clonotype. This rearrangement joins TRBV20-1 to TRBJ2-1; 12 nucleotides align to TRBD2. Germline loops: CDR1 DFQATT, CDR2 SNEGSKA (reference sequence). This CDR3 has 16 residues. J gave up 4 bases and V 1 base, and 5 bases lay outside the gene matches. The DNA for the CDR3 is TGCAGTGCTAGAGTTGGACTAGCGGGAACGTACAATGAGCAGTTCTTC. It encodes CSARVGLAGTYNEQFF.

This clonotype has a single count. The chain employs TRBV3-1 and TRBJ2-7, with a weak D call TRBD1 (6 bases). The CDR3 is 14 residues long. Germline loops: CDR1 LGHDT, CDR2 YNNKEL (reference sequence). The germline V and J ends were trimmed by 8 bases and 4 bases, with 18 bases remaining between them. CDR3 sequence: CASSSQGGRYEQYF. DNA for the CDR3: TGTGCCAGCTCCTCTCAAGGGGGAAGGTACGAGCAGTACTTC.

V gene TRBV20-1 combines with J gene TRBJ2-1; 8 nucleotides agree with TRBD2. V lost 2 bases and J lost 4; bases outside the gene matches: 10. Germline assignment: CDR1 DFQATT and CDR2 SNEGSKA (reference sequence). The CDR3 loop spans 16 amino acids. The CDR3 DNA reads TGCAGTGCTAGAAAGGCCGGGACTAGGGAATACAATGAGCAGTTCTTC. It specifies CSARKAGTREYNEQFF.

Comments on this clonotype: A much larger clone sits a single nucleotide away, making a read error possible. The CDR3: CVSSYFPGLAGGPDTQYF. CDR3 DNA: TGTGTCAGCAGTTACTTCCCGGGACTAGCGGGAGGGCCAGATACGCAGTATTTT. This chain connects TRBV7-2 to TRBJ2-3; 16 nucleotides match TRBD2. Germline CDR1 reads SGHTA; CDR2 reads FQGNSA. This CDR3 has 18 residues. The entire variable domain, with the rest obtained from reference TRBV7-2 and TRBJ2-3, is as follows: GAGVSQSPSNKVTEKGKDVELRCDPISGHTALYWYRQSLGQGLEFLIYFQGNSAPDKSGLPSDRFSAERTGGSVSTLTIQRTQQEDSAVYLCVSSYFPGLAGGPDTQYFGPGTRLTVL.